The 10 T cell receptor beta chains listed next were all sequenced from one sample in a study of graft-versus-host responses after intestinal transplantation. Co-plated with 200,000 CFSE-labeled responder cells were 200,000 irradiated, violet-dye-labeled stimulator cells. Assay used: immunoSEQ multiplex PCR; TCRdb lists only in-frame clones, some missing. Among about 3,900 clones, around 41% were seen once, and the ten largest hold 6% to 7%. This sample comprised alloreactive CD8+ T cells from a mixed lymphocyte reaction culture, obtained before transplantation. Noted subset: CFSE-low proliferating T cells sorted from roughly 6-day pre-transplant mixed lymphocyte reaction (GvH or HvG direction). These receptors all stem from a human patient who was an organ donor for intestinal transplantation.

This clone has only a few counts. The chain joins TRBV28 to TRBJ2-7, with TRBD2 matching over 11 bases. CDR1 is MDHEN and CDR2 is SYDVKM in the germline V gene. V was pared by 1 base and J by 5 bases, with 13 bases of the junction left unmatched. The CDR3 spans 18 residues. The CDR3 is CASSLSGASGRLSDEQYF. In nucleotides, the CDR3 is TGTGCCAGCAGTTTATCCGGGGCTAGCGGGAGGTTGAGCGACGAGCAGTACTTC.

This clone appeared a single time. The chain couples TRBV6-4 to TRBJ2-7, with TRBD2 matching 8 bases. CDR1 MRHNA and CDR2 SNTAGT come from the germline V gene. V trimming: 7 bases; J trimming: 0 bases; junction bases outside the gene matches: 11. The length of the CDR3 is 16 residues. The CDR3 spells CASKTKLAESSYEQYF. The CDR3 nucleotides read TGTGCCAGCAAAACAAAACTAGCGGAGAGCTCCTACGAGCAGTACTTC.

This clone was counted between two and nine times. The chain links TRBV5-4 to TRBJ2-2; no firm D call. The V gene lost 1 base and the J gene lost 1 base, with 5 bases spanning the gap. Germline V CDR1 and CDR2: SGHNT, YYREEE (reference sequence). The CDR3 loop spans 14 amino acids. In DNA form, the CDR3 reads TGTGCCAGCAGCTTGATACTGAACACCGGGGAGCTGTTTTTT. It translates to CASSLILNTGELFF.

The chain combines TRBV21-1 with TRBJ1-1; the D call TRBD1 from the table was never checked on the DNA. TRBV21-1 is recorded as a pseudogene. The CDR3 length is 15 residues. In DNA form, the CDR3 reads TGTGCCAGCAGCAAAGGGAAAGGGGGAAACACTGAAGCTTTCTTT. Its protein is CASSKGKGGNTEAFF.

V usage is TRBV15 and J usage is TRBJ1-2; TRBD1 is a possible D gene (6 bases). Trimming pared 5 bases from V and 5 bases from J, leaving 15 bases between. The germline V gene encodes CDR1 LNHNV and CDR2 YYDKDF (reference sequence). CDR3 length: 14 amino acids. CDR3: CATSPPGGGYGYTF. CDR3 coding DNA: TGTGCCACCAGCCCCCCGGGGGGCGGTTATGGCTACACCTTC.

The rearrangement joins TRBV4-3 to TRBJ2-1; 8 nucleotides align to TRBD2. Per the germline V gene, CDR1 is LGHNA and CDR2 is YSLEER. Unmatched junction bases numbered 2, after V lost 0 bases and J lost 10 bases. The CDR3 has 13 residues. The CDR3 DNA sequence: TGCGCCAGCAGCCAAGATCGGACTAGCGAGCAGTTCTTC. Its translation: CASSQDRTSEQFF.

The chain combines TRBV20-1 with TRBJ2-7; D gene unclear. The V gene's germline CDR1 is DFQATT and CDR2 SNEGSKA (reference sequence). CDR3 length: 11 residues. Trimming stripped 1 base from V and 3 bases from J, with 4 bases between. The CDR3 DNA is TGCAGTGCTAGAGGAGGCTACGAGCAGTACTTC. It specifies CSARGGYEQYF.

By proportion, this clone is large. The sample holds other DNA sequences that translate to the same CDR3. The chain combines TRBV27 with TRBJ2-6; D remains ambiguous. Germline V gene sequence: CDR1 MNHEY, CDR2 SMNVEV (reference sequence). Trimming stripped 4 bases from V and 1 base from J, with 8 bases between. The CDR3 is 15 amino acids. CDR3 protein: CASSSLLSGANVLTF. CDR3 coding DNA: TGTGCCAGCAGTTCACTGCTTTCTGGGGCCAACGTCCTGACTTTC.

This clone was seen more than once but under ten times. V usage is TRBV5-4 and J usage is TRBJ2-7; 9 bases are a match to TRBD1. CDR3 size: 16 residues. Looked up from germline, CDR1 is SGHNT and CDR2 is YYREEE (reference sequence). The ends lost 4 bases at V and 0 bases at J; junction bases unmatched: 8. In DNA, the CDR3 is TGTGCCAGCAGCCAAAAGGGACAGGGATTCTCCTACGAGCAGTACTTC. Protein sequence: CASSQKGQGFSYEQYF.

This chain connects TRBV29-1 to TRBJ2-3; 8 nucleotides align to TRBD2. V was pared by 6 bases and J by 4 bases, with 6 bases of the junction left unmatched. The CDR3 consists of 13 residues. The germline CDR1 and CDR2 sequences are SQVTM and ANQGSEA. This chain's CDR3 is CSVSGTRADTQYF. In DNA, the CDR3 is TGCAGCGTGAGCGGGACTAGAGCAGATACGCAGTATTTT.